These 2 T cell receptor beta chains were all obtained from the same sample, sequenced in a study of PD-L1 blockade in urothelial cancer. TCRdb's table, derived via immunoSEQ multiplex PCR, lists solely in-frame clones and lacks some. The table includes about 88,000 clones, approximately 91% detected once. Material: PBMCs, obtained around atezolizumab (anti-PD-L1) treatment. The receptors were sampled from a man in his 60s with urothelial cancer.

V usage is TRBV13 and J usage is TRBJ2-7; 11 nucleotides agree with TRBD2. Trimming took 0 bases from V and 0 from J; bases not matched to a gene: 4. This CDR3 has 17 amino acids. Germline values: CDR1 PRHDT, CDR2 FYEKMQ (reference sequence). CDR3 sequence: CASSLGTSGENSYEQYF. The DNA of the CDR3 is TGTGCCAGCAGCTTAGGGACTAGCGGGGAGAACTCCTACGAGCAGTACTTC.

The CDR3 loop is CSASRGHEQFF. As DNA, the CDR3 is TGCAGTGCTAGTCGAGGCCATGAGCAGTTCTTC. The rearrangement links TRBV20-1 to TRBJ2-1; D call uncertain. Germline values: CDR1 DFQATT, CDR2 SNEGSKA (reference sequence). CDR3 size: 11 residues. V was trimmed by 3 bases and J by 8 bases, leaving 8 bases between them.